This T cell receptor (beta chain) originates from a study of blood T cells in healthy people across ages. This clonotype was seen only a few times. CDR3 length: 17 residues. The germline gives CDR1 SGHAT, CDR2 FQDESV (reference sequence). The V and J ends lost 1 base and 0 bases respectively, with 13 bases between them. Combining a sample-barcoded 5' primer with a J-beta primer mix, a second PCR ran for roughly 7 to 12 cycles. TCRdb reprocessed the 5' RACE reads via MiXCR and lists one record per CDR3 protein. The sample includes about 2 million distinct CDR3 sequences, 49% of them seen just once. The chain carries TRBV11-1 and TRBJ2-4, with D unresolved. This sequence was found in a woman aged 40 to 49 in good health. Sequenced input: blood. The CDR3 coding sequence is TGTGCCAGCAGCTTAGATGGCAGGTTGGGAGCCAAAAACATTCAGTACTTC. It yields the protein CASSLDGRLGAKNIQYF.